This TCR beta chain derives from a study of T cell responses to AZD1222 COVID-19 vaccine. Findings of the study overall: Most donors were white British and more were female, and clonal diversity was possibly underestimated. Without day 14 samples, only post-peak T cell repertoires were studied. When two AZD1222 doses had been given, Spike-specific TCR breadth and depth rose.

The method was immunoSEQ multiplex PCR; TCRdb's version includes in-frame clones alone and lacks a portion of them. Among about 130,000 clones, approximately 94% were seen once, and the ten largest hold under 7.5%. CDR3 size: 14 residues. With 2 bases removed from V and 6 bases from J, the gap between germline ends came to 14 bases. Germline-derived CDR1 and CDR2 are LNHDA and SQIVND (reference sequence). In the case of this clone: Its target is not known.

The chain is built from TRBV19 and TRBJ2-7; possibly TRBD2 for D (6 bases). The specimen comprised peripheral blood, sampled on day 0 of AZD1222 vaccination. The origin of this receptor is an adult in good health. CDR3 sequence (DNA): TGTGCCAGTAGTATATTATCCCAAGCGGGCGAGCAGTACTTC. Its protein is CASSILSQAGEQYF.